The 5 T cell receptor beta chains given below trace back to one sample, sequenced in a study of T cell responses to AZD1222 COVID-19 vaccine. This table comes from immunoSEQ multiplex PCR, and its TCRdb copy is limited to in-frame clones, with some not included. The sample yields 70,000 to 95,000 clones, 91% seen once. The sample in question was peripheral blood, obtained 28 days after the second AZD1222 dose. Every receptor here comes from an adult who received the AZD1222 COVID-19 vaccine.

This chain uses TRBV7-2 with TRBJ2-7, with 11 bases matching TRBD1. Trimming cost V 5 bases and J 4 bases; bases outside gene matches: 7. The CDR3 sequence is 15 residues long. From germline, CDR1 is SGHTA and CDR2 FQGNSA. The CDR3 nucleotides read TGTGCCAGCAGCCTTAGGACAGGGGGCGCGTACGAGCAGTACTTC. Protein: CASSLRTGGAYEQYF.

This clone was counted only a few times. Other nucleotide sequences from this sample produce the same CDR3. The chain couples TRBV2 to TRBJ1-6; D is perhaps TRBD1 (5 bases). The CDR3 is made up of 13 amino acids. The germline gives CDR1 SNHLY, CDR2 FYNNEI. V lost 8 bases and J lost 5, with 10 bases in between. The CDR3 here is CASSGTDNSPLHF. CDR3 nucleotides: TGTGCCAGCTCCGGGACTGATAATTCACCCCTCCACTTT.

The CDR3 loop is CASSSGYEQFF. The DNA of the CDR3 is TGCGCCAGCAGCTCCGGATATGAGCAGTTCTTC. The chain combines TRBV5-1 with TRBJ2-1; D is unresolved. Trimming stripped 3 bases from V and 8 bases from J, with 6 bases between. Germline lookup yields CDR1 SGHRS and CDR2 YFSETQ. This CDR3 region has 11 residues.

In DNA form, the CDR3 reads TGTGCCAGCTTTTCGGCACCGCAGGGGCCCCAGCATTTT. Amino acids: CASFSAPQGPQHF. The chain uses TRBV6-5 and TRBJ1-5; TRBD1 might be the D (5 bases). Trimming cost V 8 bases and J 9 bases, with 17 bases left between them. Germline lookup yields CDR1 MNHEY and CDR2 SVGAGI. The CDR3 is 13 residues long.

This sequence joins TRBV3-1 (or the pseudogene TRBV3-2) and TRBJ2-5; 12 positions match TRBD2. The germline gives CDR1 LGHDT, CDR2 YNNKEL (reference sequence). With V trimmed by 4 bases and J by 6 bases, 6 bases remained unmatched. The CDR3 loop spans 15 amino acids. CDR3 DNA: TGTGCCAGCAGCCGATCGACTAGCGGGGGAAAGACCCAGTACTTC. This codes for CASSRSTSGGKTQYF.